A selection of T cell receptor beta chains follows, all from one sample in a study of cytomegalovirus exposure and HLA in healthy donors. Clones were read by immunoSEQ multiplex PCR, and TCRdb kept only the in-frame ones, dropping some. Here the sample spans 98,000 or so clones, 76% being singletons. Sequences were obtained from PBMCs. Source of these receptors: a woman between 18 and 30 years old in good health and CMV-seropositive. CDR3s include the opening cysteine and the closing phenylalanine or tryptophan. Fields, in order: V gene, D gene, J gene, clone size, CDR3 DNA, CDR3 protein. The D gene is left open where the match is weak. Clone size, where shown, is once, few, many, or a class for clones that have expanded.

TRBV25-1	.	TRBJ2-5	.	TGTGCCAGCAGTGATTCTGGCAGGTCCAACCAAGAGACCCAGTACTTC	CASSDSGRSNQETQYF
TRBV28	TRBD2	TRBJ2-7	once	TGTGCCAGCAGCCTAGCGGGAGGGCCCAACGAGCAGTACTTC	CASSLAGGPNEQYF
TRBV5-1	TRBD2	TRBJ2-7	.	TGCGCCAGCAGTTGGACTAGCGGAATTTACGAGCAGTACTTC	CASSWTSGIYEQYF
TRBV20-1	.	TRBJ1-1	.	TGCAGTGGGCGGGGGAACACTGAAGCTTTCTTT	CSGRGNTEAFF
TRBV6-1	TRBD1	TRBJ1-5	.	TGTGCCAGCAGTGGACAGGGCTATAGCAATCAGCCCCAGCATTTT	CASSGQGYSNQPQHF
TRBV19	.	TRBJ2-2	.	TGTGCCAGTAGTAAGGCGGGCCACACCGGGGAGCTGTTTTTT	CASSKAGHTGELFF
TRBV18	TRBD2	TRBJ2-7	.	TGTGCCAGCTCACCACTAGCGGGAGGGTCCAACTACGAGCAGTACTTC	CASSPLAGGSNYEQYF
TRBV10-2	.	TRBJ2-5	.	TGCGCCAGCAGAAGCGGATACCTGGAGACCCAGTACTTC	CASRSGYLETQYF
TRBV5-6	.	TRBJ2-1	.	TGTGCCAGCAGCCTGAGGACGGAGCGGAATGAGCAGTTCTTC	CASSLRTERNEQFF
TRBV2	.	TRBJ2-5	.	TGTGCCAGCAGAGCCTCGGAGACCCAGTACTTC	CASRASETQYF
TRBV11-2	TRBD2	TRBJ2-7	few	TGTGCCAGCAGTATAGCGGGACGGGAGCAGTACTTC	CASSIAGREQYF
TRBV7-8	.	TRBJ1-1	few	TGTGCCAGCAGCCCCCACAGGGTCCTGAACACTGAAGCTTTCTTT	CASSPHRVLNTEAFF
TRBV5-1	TRBD2	TRBJ2-7	.	TGCGCCAGCAGCTGGGGACTAGCGGGAGATGAGCAGTACTTC	CASSWGLAGDEQYF
TRBV11-2	.	TRBJ2-1	.	TGTGCCAGCAGCTTAGATCGGAATGAGCAGTTCTTC	CASSLDRNEQFF
TRBV20-1	.	TRBJ1-2	.	TGCAGTGCTAGTGAGGATTATGGCTACACCTTC	CSASEDYGYTF
TRBV5-4	.	TRBJ2-5	.	TGTGCCAGCAGCCCGGCGGGGGCCATGCAGACCCAGTACTTC	CASSPAGAMQTQYF
TRBV6-1	.	TRBJ2-7	.	TGTGCCAGCAGTGAAGGAAGGGTATGGGGAGTCGGGTACGAGCAGTACTTC	CASSEGRVWGVGYEQYF
TRBV5-6	.	TRBJ2-7	.	TGTGCCAGCAGCTTGGGGGTAGGGGTGCCTTGGGAGCAGTACTTC	CASSLGVGVPWEQYF
TRBV11-2	.	TRBJ2-1	once	TGTGCCAGCAGCTTAGGACAGGTATACAATGAGCAGTTCTTC	CASSLGQVYNEQFF
TRBV6-1	.	TRBJ1-3	.	TGTGCCAGCCGCGGGTCTGGAAACACCATATATTTT	CASRGSGNTIYF
TRBV29-1	TRBD1	TRBJ1-5	once	TGCAGCGAGCTCCGGGACAGGGATAATCAGCCCCAGCATTTT	CSELRDRDNQPQHF
TRBV28	TRBD2	TRBJ2-6	few	TGTGCCAGCCTCGGGGGGGCCCGTTTCTCTGGGGCCAACGTCCTGACTTTC	CASLGGARFSGANVLTF
TRBV7-6	TRBD2	TRBJ2-1	.	TGTGCCAGCAGCGTTACTAGCGGGATTTACAATGAGCAGTTCTTC	CASSVTSGIYNEQFF
TRBV30	TRBD1	TRBJ1-6	.	TGTGCCTGGTGGGACAGGGCGACACCCCTCCACTTT	CAWWDRATPLHF
TRBV21-1	.	TRBJ2-5	.	TGTGCCAGCAGCAAATCCGGACAGTCTCAAGAGACCCAGTACTTC	CASSKSGQSQETQYF
TRBV28	TRBD2	TRBJ2-3	.	TGTGCCAGCAGTACCACTAGCGGGGGCACAGATACGCAGTATTTT	CASSTTSGGTDTQYF
TRBV28	.	TRBJ2-5	.	TGTGCCAGCAGTGGTATGGACAGCCATCAAGAGACCCAGTACTTC	CASSGMDSHQETQYF
TRBV13	TRBD2	TRBJ2-3	.	TGTGCCAGCAGCTTAGAAGCAGGGGCGACTAGCGGCGACACAGATACGCAGTATTTT	CASSLEAGATSGDTDTQYF
TRBV19	.	TRBJ2-6	.	TGTGCCAGTACCGGCGGCGCCCCCGGGGCCAACGTCCTGACTTTC	CASTGGAPGANVLTF
TRBV6-1	.	TRBJ2-2	many	TGTGCCAGCAGTTTCCAGGGGACCGGGGAGCTGTTTTTT	CASSFQGTGELFF
TRBV10-3	.	TRBJ1-1	.	TGTGCCACCAGGACTGCAGGGTCGGTGAACACTGAAGCTTTCTTT	CATRTAGSVNTEAFF
TRBV10-3	TRBD2	TRBJ2-1	.	TGTGCCATCAGTGGGCTAGCGGGGGACAATGAGCAGTTCTTC	CAISGLAGDNEQFF
TRBV6-5	.	TRBJ1-1	.	TGTGCCAGCAGTTACGCGGACTCGAACACTGAAGCTTTCTTT	CASSYADSNTEAFF
TRBV30	.	TRBJ2-5	.	TGTGCCTGGACTAGCCAAGAGACCCAGTACTTC	CAWTSQETQYF
TRBV28	TRBD1	TRBJ1-2	once	TGTGCCAGCAGCGCCAACCTTGGGACAGGGAGGCGTGGCTACACCTTC	CASSANLGTGRRGYTF
TRBV29-1	.	TRBJ1-1	.	TGCAGCGTTGTTGGGGACAAGAACACTGAAGCTTTCTTT	CSVVGDKNTEAFF
TRBV27	.	TRBJ2-7	.	TGTGCCAGCAGTTTCCCGGGGAGAGGCGAGCAGTACTTC	CASSFPGRGEQYF
TRBV21-1	.	TRBJ2-3	once	TGTGCCAGCAGCCCGACGGGGGGAGGGACAGATACGCAGTATTTT	CASSPTGGGTDTQYF
TRBV27	TRBD1	TRBJ1-1	.	TGTGCCAGCATCCCCGGGACAGGGTCAGACACTGAAGCTTTCTTT	CASIPGTGSDTEAFF
TRBV10-2	TRBD1	TRBJ2-7	.	TGCGCCAGCAGTCCCTCGGGACAGCGCTCCTACGAGCAGTACTTC	CASSPSGQRSYEQYF
TRBV6-1	.	TRBJ2-5	.	TGTGCCAGCAGAGAGGGTATATGGGAAGAGACCCAGTACTTC	CASREGIWEETQYF
TRBV27	.	TRBJ2-6	.	TGTGCCAGCAGTTTCGTCTGGGGCGGCTCTGGGGCCAACGTCCTGACTTTC	CASSFVWGGSGANVLTF
TRBV6-6	.	TRBJ2-7	.	TGTGCCAGCAGTTATGCAGGGTTACCCTACGAGCAGTACTTC	CASSYAGLPYEQYF
TRBV28	.	TRBJ1-1	.	TGTGCCAGCAGTTTGTCGATGGGCATGAACACTGAAGCTTTCTTT	CASSLSMGMNTEAFF
TRBV2	TRBD1	TRBJ1-1	.	TGTGCCAGCAACTTACAGGGGGCACGCACTGAAGCTTTCTTT	CASNLQGARTEAFF